This entry is about one TCR beta chain. The antigen is unknown. Germline values: CDR1 MNHNY, CDR2 SVGAGI (reference sequence). V lost 1 base to trimming and J lost 3 bases, with 1 base between them. The CDR3 has 11 residues. This entry is derived from a study of graft-versus-host responses after intestinal transplantation. Profiling relied on immunoSEQ multiplex PCR, and the TCRdb table lists in-frame clones only, not all of them. The sample shows about 90,000 clones, about four fifths of them seen only once. This sample comprised unstimulated CD8+ T cells sorted from spleen or lymph node cells, obtained before intestinal transplant. The receptor's source is a human donor who received an intestinal transplant. J is TRBJ2-7 and V is TRBV6-6, with D unresolved. CDR3 in DNA: TGTGCCAGCAGTTACTTCTACGAGCAGTACTTC. Protein sequence: CASSYFYEQYF.